The 24 T cell receptor beta chains below all came from one sample that was sequenced in a study of blood T cell repertoires in COVID-19. TCRdb's copy holds only in-frame clones and misses some; the assay was immunoSEQ multiplex PCR. Here the sample spans over 120,000 clones, roughly four fifths being singletons. The material sequenced was peripheral blood. These receptors were obtained from a woman aged 45-59 years with active or convalescent COVID-19.

This sequence joins TRBV2 and TRBJ2-2; a weak D match, TRBD2 (5 bases). The CDR3 contains 13 residues. The V gene lost 8 bases and the J gene lost 7 bases, with 14 bases spanning the gap. Germline V lookup: CDR1 SNHLY, CDR2 FYNNEI. This CDR3 reads CASHERRSGELFF. The CDR3 bases are TGTGCCAGCCACGAGCGGCGGAGCGGGGAGCTGTTTTTT.

The chain uses TRBV6-5 and TRBJ1-4; D uncertain. The germline gives CDR1 MNHEY, CDR2 SVGAGI. Trimming left V 0 bases short and J 6 bases short, with 11 bases between. The CDR3 extends over 15 amino acids. The CDR3 coding sequence is TGTGCCAGCAGTTACTCCTTGCGGAGCTATGAAAAACTGTTTTTT. It codes for CASSYSLRSYEKLFF.

The V gene is TRBV14, the J gene TRBJ2-5, with 11 bases lining up with TRBD2. Trimming at V came to 6 bases and at J to 0 bases, leaving 6 bases not matched to a gene. In germline, CDR1 is SGHDN, CDR2 FVKESK. The CDR3 has 16 amino acids. The CDR3 sequence: CASSDGLAGNQETQYF. The DNA for the CDR3 is TGTGCCAGCAGTGACGGACTAGCGGGCAACCAAGAGACCCAGTACTTC.

The rearrangement links TRBV28 to TRBJ1-2; D is uncertain. The germline V gene has CDR1 MDHEN and CDR2 SYDVKM. V was shortened by 6 bases and J by 4 bases, with 18 bases between the two germline ends. CDR3 length: 15 residues. The CDR3 DNA reads TGTGCCAGCAGCCCCGCGGGTGGTATGGGCTATGGCTACACCTTC. Amino acids: CASSPAGGMGYGYTF.

The chain recombines TRBV9 with TRBJ2-1, with unresolved D. CDR3 length: 14 amino acids. Trimming shortened V by 0 bases and J by 6 bases, and 10 bases separated the two germline ends. CDR1 and CDR2 from the germline V gene are SGDLS and YYNGEE. Here the CDR3 reads CASSVAGQFNEQFF. The CDR3 DNA reads TGTGCCAGCAGCGTAGCTGGGCAGTTCAATGAGCAGTTCTTC.

DNA for the CDR3: TGTGCCAGCAGGGGGGCAGATAACTATGGCTACACCTTC. Translating gives CASRGADNYGYTF. The chain is built from TRBV6-5 and TRBJ1-2; a weak D match, TRBD1 (6 bases). Germline CDR1 reads MNHEY; CDR2 reads SVGAGI. The CDR3 runs 13 residues. Trimming left V 6 bases short and J 1 base short, with 9 bases between.

This chain uses TRBV30 with TRBJ2-2, with 8 bases matching TRBD2. V shed 4 bases and J 2 bases; nucleotides not matched to a gene: 3. The V gene's germline CDR1 is GTSNPN and CDR2 SVGIG (reference sequence). CDR3 length: 14 amino acids. This CDR3 is CAWKLAANTGELFF. The CDR3, as DNA: TGTGCCTGGAAACTAGCGGCCAACACCGGGGAGCTGTTTTTT.

The chain links TRBV29-1 to TRBJ2-4, with 7 bases matching TRBD1. V shed 6 bases, J shed 9 bases, and the junction held 8 bases outside the gene matches. The CDR3 totals 12 residues. Germline-derived CDR1 and CDR2 are SQVTM and ANQGSEA. For the CDR3, the DNA is TGCAGCGTCACAGGGGTTGATAGCATTCAGTACTTC. This sequence encodes CSVTGVDSIQYF.

The chain has TRBV29-1 and TRBJ1-1, with 7 nucleotides matching TRBD1. The CDR3 is 11 residues long. From germline, CDR1 is SQVTM and CDR2 ANQGSEA. V shed 7 bases, J shed 6 bases, and the junction held 5 bases outside the gene matches. CDR3 DNA: TGCAGCGGTGTGACAGGGCCTGAAGCTTTCTTT. It specifies CSGVTGPEAFF.

This clone was seen once. This chain's CDR3 is CASSYQGLDSPLHF. CDR3 in DNA: TGTGCCAGCAGTTACCAGGGACTCGATTCACCCCTCCACTTT. The chain uses TRBV27 and TRBJ1-6; D perhaps matches TRBD1 (5 bases). The CDR3 totals 14 residues. V was clipped by 4 bases and J by 8 bases, with 12 bases between them. Germline assignment: CDR1 MNHEY and CDR2 SMNVEV (reference sequence).

V and J are TRBV3-1 (or the pseudogene TRBV3-2) and TRBJ2-7; TRBD1 matches 12 bases. The germline V gene has CDR1 LGHDT and CDR2 YNNKEL (reference sequence). This CDR3 has 15 amino acids. J was trimmed by 3 bases and V by 1 base; bases with no gene match: 1. The CDR3 here is CASSQGDRGRYEQYF. Written as DNA, the CDR3 is TGTGCCAGCAGCCAAGGGGACAGGGGGCGCTACGAGCAGTACTTC.

The CDR3 loop reads CASSRDRGDEQFF. In nucleotides, the CDR3 is TGTGCCAGTAGCCGGGACAGGGGGGATGAGCAGTTCTTC. The chain combines TRBV19 with TRBJ2-1, with 11 bases matching TRBD1. The germline V gene encodes CDR1 LNHDA and CDR2 SQIVND (reference sequence). There are 13 residues in the CDR3. The J segment lost 8 bases and the V segment lost 6 bases, leaving 3 bases of the junction unmatched.

This rearrangement joins TRBV5-1 to TRBJ2-7; 9 nucleotides line up with TRBD1. Looked up from germline, CDR1 is SGHRS and CDR2 is YFSETQ. V lost 0 bases to trimming and J lost 2 bases; unmatched junction nucleotides: 0. The CDR3 sequence is 14 residues long. The CDR3 here is CASSLGTGAYEQYF. CDR3 bases: TGCGCCAGCAGCTTGGGGACAGGGGCCTACGAGCAGTACTTC.

This rearrangement joins TRBV29-1 to TRBJ2-3; perhaps TRBD2 as D (5 bases). Germline V gene lookup returns CDR1 SQVTM and CDR2 ANQGSEA. The CDR3 contains 13 residues. V lost 5 bases and J lost 0, with 9 bases in between. The CDR3 DNA follows: TGCAGCGTTTCGTCGGGGAGCACAGATACGCAGTATTTT. This encodes CSVSSGSTDTQYF.

The rearrangement joins TRBV19 to TRBJ2-5; 11 positions agree with TRBD2. In germline, CDR1 is LNHDA, CDR2 SQIVND (reference sequence). Losses at the gene ends were 4 bases for V and 6 bases for J; bases not matched to a gene: 7. The CDR3 has 15 amino acids. In DNA, the CDR3 is TGTGCCAGTAGTAGGGTAGCGGGAGGGACACAGACCCAGTACTTC. This encodes CASSRVAGGTQTQYF.

At least ten counts were recorded for this clone. The chain uses TRBV5-8 and TRBJ1-4; D call uncertain. The V gene's germline CDR1 is SGHTS and CDR2 YDEGEE. The CDR3 extends over 17 amino acids. Between the trimmed V and J ends, which lost 0 bases and 0 bases, there was a span of 12 bases. As DNA, the CDR3 is TGTGCCAGCAGCTTGGGTGATATCGGGTCAACTAATGAAAAACTGTTTTTT. This sequence encodes CASSLGDIGSTNEKLFF.

This chain joins TRBV9 and TRBJ2-2; a weak D match, TRBD1 (6 bases). The CDR3 is made up of 16 amino acids. Germline-derived CDR1 and CDR2 are SGDLS and YYNGEE. Trimming removed 3 bases at V and 0 bases at J, with 12 bases between. CDR3 sequence (DNA): TGTGCCAGCAGCGAGAGGACAGCCGCGAACACCGGGGAGCTGTTTTTT. Translated, it gives CASSERTAANTGELFF.

The V call is TRBV6-5, the J call TRBJ2-1; 12 bases are a match to TRBD2. The CDR3 contains 15 residues. V shed 5 bases and J 6 bases; nucleotides not matched to a gene: 5. CDR1 is MNHEY, CDR2 SVGAGI, per germline. The CDR3 region is CASSQRTSGTNEQFF. The DNA of the CDR3 is TGTGCCAGCAGTCAAAGGACTAGCGGGACCAATGAGCAGTTCTTC.

V gene TRBV5-8 combines with J gene TRBJ2-1; 9 nucleotides match TRBD1. Germline assignment: CDR1 SGHTS and CDR2 YDEGEE. The CDR3 is 16 amino acids. V gave up 0 bases and J gave up 5 bases; unmatched junction bases: 6. As DNA, the CDR3 is TGTGCCAGCAGCTTGGTCTTGAGGACAGGGGACAATGAGCAGTTCTTC. Encoded protein: CASSLVLRTGDNEQFF.

The CDR3 is CASSRGPSHYEQYF. CDR3 in DNA: TGTGCCAGCAGCCGAGGTCCTTCTCACTACGAGCAGTACTTC. This chain connects TRBV14 to TRBJ2-7; D unclear. Trimming left V 4 bases short and J 3 bases short, with 13 bases between. This CDR3 is 14 amino acids long. CDR1 SGHDN and CDR2 FVKESK come from the germline V gene.

V and J are TRBV5-6 and TRBJ2-7; 12 bases fit TRBD1. The CDR3 spans 16 residues. The germline V gene has CDR1 SGHDT and CDR2 YYEEEE. Trimming removed 3 bases from V and 4 bases from J; junction bases left unmatched: 8. CDR3 sequence reads: CASSSFRDRGRYEQYF. DNA of the CDR3: TGTGCCAGCAGCTCATTCCGGGACAGGGGGCGATACGAGCAGTACTTC.

The chain links TRBV9 to TRBJ2-1, with D possibly being TRBD2 (6 bases). Per the germline V gene, CDR1 is SGDLS and CDR2 is YYNGEE. The CDR3 loop spans 16 amino acids. Trimming took off 0 bases at V and 0 bases at J, with 10 bases between the two ends. This CDR3 is CASSVGGTPSYNEQFF. The CDR3 nucleotides are TGTGCCAGCAGCGTAGGCGGGACTCCCTCCTACAATGAGCAGTTCTTC.

The V call is TRBV3-1 (or the pseudogene TRBV3-2), the J call TRBJ2-1, with 9 bases identical to TRBD1. Germline V gene data show CDR1 as LGHDT and CDR2 as YNNKEL (reference sequence). V lost 6 bases, J lost 8 bases, and 14 bases stayed unmatched. The CDR3 runs 16 residues. CDR3 protein: CASRRPYRGRIDEQFF. The CDR3 nucleotides read TGTGCCAGCAGGAGACCTTACAGGGGGCGCATCGATGAGCAGTTCTTC.

This clone was detected only once. J is TRBJ1-1 and V is TRBV4-3; perhaps TRBD1 as D (5 bases). Germline V CDR1 and CDR2: LGHNA, YSLEER. The CDR3 runs 14 residues. V was pared by 0 bases and J by 4 bases, with 9 bases between. The DNA of the CDR3 is TGCGCCAGCAGCCAAGAGGAGGGGTCCACTGAAGCTTTCTTT. Protein: CASSQEEGSTEAFF.